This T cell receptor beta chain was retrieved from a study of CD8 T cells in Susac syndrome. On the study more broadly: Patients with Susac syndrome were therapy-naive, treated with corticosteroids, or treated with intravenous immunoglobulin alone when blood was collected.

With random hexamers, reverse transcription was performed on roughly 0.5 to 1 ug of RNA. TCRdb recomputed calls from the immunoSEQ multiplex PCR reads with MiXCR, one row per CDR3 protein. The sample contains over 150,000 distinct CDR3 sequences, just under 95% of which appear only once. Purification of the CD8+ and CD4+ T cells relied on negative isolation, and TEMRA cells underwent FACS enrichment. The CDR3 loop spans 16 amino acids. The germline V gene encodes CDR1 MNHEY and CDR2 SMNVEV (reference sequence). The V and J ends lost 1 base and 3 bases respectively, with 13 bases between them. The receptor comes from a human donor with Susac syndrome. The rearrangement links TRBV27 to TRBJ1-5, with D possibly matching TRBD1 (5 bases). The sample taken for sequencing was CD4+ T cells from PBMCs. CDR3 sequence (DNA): TGTGCCAGCAGTTTATTTGGGGGAGGTAACAATCAGCCCCAGCATTTT. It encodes CASSLFGGGNNQPQHF.